A single T cell receptor beta chain is shown here with its context. What antigen it recognizes has not been identified. There are no base qualities to consult, and no much larger clone falls within one base. The time point label here, explained by the study, means: pretherapy, before neoadjuvant immune checkpoint inhibitors. The samples were taken from NEOSTAR, a phase 2 randomized trial in operable NSCLC that tested neoadjuvant nivolumab or nivolumab plus ipilimumab, followed by surgery. This sample is part of a study of neoadjuvant nivolumab and ipilimumab in lung cancer (dated by TCRdb to about 2020). Looking at the study overall: In the NEOSTAR trial, nivolumab was administered intravenously at 3 mg/kg on days 1, 15 and 29, and the combination arm also received ipilimumab 1 mg/kg on day 1 only. The study compared TCR repertoires in pretherapy (baseline) peripheral blood with TCR repertoires in tumors resected at surgery after neoadjuvant immune checkpoint blockade. Matched pretherapy and resected tumor pairs were analyzed from seven patients, of whom four had been treated with nivolumab and three with nivolumab plus ipilimumab. A total of about 46 patients with operable NSCLC were treated in the trial, with about 23 randomized to nivolumab monotherapy and 21 randomized to nivolumab plus ipilimumab. The primary endpoint of the trial was the rate of major pathologic response (MPR) in the intention-to-treat population of each study arm. The full study reports these points: TCR sequencing was performed in a small number of samples. Greater TCR richness and clonality were observed in resected tumors than in tumor-adjacent uninvolved lung, and increases were observed in more dual-therapy-treated tumors. From pretherapy to surgery, tumor T-cell richness and clonality went up in three of three dual-therapy tumors, versus only two of four nivolumab-treated tumors. There was no significant correlation between TCR clonality and pathologic tumor regression, and just a single major-pathologic-response sample was available for the clonality-regression analysis. Richness in tumors resected after neoadjuvant therapy showed a positive correlation with pretherapy blood TCR richness (Spearman R ~ 0.78).

The CDR3 numbers 20 residues from cysteine through phenylalanine. CDR3 DNA only is kept here, 60 bases in frame from base 1. Libraries were constructed by the immunoSEQ multiplex PCR assay. On the study's bioinformatics: Richness and clonality were used to summarize the repertoires, and clones that significantly expanded or contracted between pre- and post-therapy samples were identified. TCRdb re-hosts the immuneACCESS table, in-frame sequences only. Its copies lack some clones; in the studies checked, an unresolved V gene accounts for under half of them, and the cause for the rest is not known. From that table come the V and J calls and clone size; the DNA was used to work out D and trimming. Recorded for this sample are 7,500 to 10,000 clones; about four fifths of them occurred a single time. Of the sample, 3% to 4% is held by the ten largest clones.

The chain uses TRBV21-1 and TRBJ1-1; whether TRBD1, the table's D call, matches the DNA was not checked. TRBV21-1 is designated a pseudogene. The input for sequencing was peripheral blood, taken before neoadjuvant nivolumab, alone or with ipilimumab. The sequence was obtained from an adult with non-small cell lung cancer. The CDR3: CASSKDGGQRILRGDTEAFF. The sequenced DNA is TGTGCCAGCAGCAAAGATGGGGGACAGAGAATACTACGGGGCGACACTGAAGCTTTCTTT.